This T cell receptor (beta chain) was captured in a study of cytomegalovirus exposure and HLA in healthy donors. As regards this clone: Antigen unknown.

Whole-study results and caveats: Later analysis found that TCR beta chains associated with HLA were more clonally expanded than other, equally common chains. Later analysis demonstrated an association between a missense DCLRE1C variant and TCR beta V- and J-gene trimming. The records held CMV serostatus as the only immune exposure information.

The PCR had 60 Vbeta and 13 Jbeta primers. Sequenced by immunoSEQ multiplex PCR; TCRdb stores in-frame clones only, minus some. Of 190,000 or so clones listed, roughly 77% were seen once; the top ten hold roughly 0.4%. Unrecorded immune exposure was likely among donors, who were nominally healthy when sampled. The CDR3 extends over 15 amino acids. Trimming pared 0 bases from V and 1 base from J, leaving 9 bases between. Looked up from germline, CDR1 is MNHNY and CDR2 is SVGAGI (reference sequence). The origin of this receptor is a male donor in good health and CMV-seropositive. Sequenced input: PBMCs. This rearrangement joins TRBV6-6 to TRBJ1-1; D uncertain. The DNA of the CDR3 is TGTGCCAGCAGTTACTCGCAGGCTACGAACACTGAAGCTTTCTTT. This translates into CASSYSQATNTEAFF.